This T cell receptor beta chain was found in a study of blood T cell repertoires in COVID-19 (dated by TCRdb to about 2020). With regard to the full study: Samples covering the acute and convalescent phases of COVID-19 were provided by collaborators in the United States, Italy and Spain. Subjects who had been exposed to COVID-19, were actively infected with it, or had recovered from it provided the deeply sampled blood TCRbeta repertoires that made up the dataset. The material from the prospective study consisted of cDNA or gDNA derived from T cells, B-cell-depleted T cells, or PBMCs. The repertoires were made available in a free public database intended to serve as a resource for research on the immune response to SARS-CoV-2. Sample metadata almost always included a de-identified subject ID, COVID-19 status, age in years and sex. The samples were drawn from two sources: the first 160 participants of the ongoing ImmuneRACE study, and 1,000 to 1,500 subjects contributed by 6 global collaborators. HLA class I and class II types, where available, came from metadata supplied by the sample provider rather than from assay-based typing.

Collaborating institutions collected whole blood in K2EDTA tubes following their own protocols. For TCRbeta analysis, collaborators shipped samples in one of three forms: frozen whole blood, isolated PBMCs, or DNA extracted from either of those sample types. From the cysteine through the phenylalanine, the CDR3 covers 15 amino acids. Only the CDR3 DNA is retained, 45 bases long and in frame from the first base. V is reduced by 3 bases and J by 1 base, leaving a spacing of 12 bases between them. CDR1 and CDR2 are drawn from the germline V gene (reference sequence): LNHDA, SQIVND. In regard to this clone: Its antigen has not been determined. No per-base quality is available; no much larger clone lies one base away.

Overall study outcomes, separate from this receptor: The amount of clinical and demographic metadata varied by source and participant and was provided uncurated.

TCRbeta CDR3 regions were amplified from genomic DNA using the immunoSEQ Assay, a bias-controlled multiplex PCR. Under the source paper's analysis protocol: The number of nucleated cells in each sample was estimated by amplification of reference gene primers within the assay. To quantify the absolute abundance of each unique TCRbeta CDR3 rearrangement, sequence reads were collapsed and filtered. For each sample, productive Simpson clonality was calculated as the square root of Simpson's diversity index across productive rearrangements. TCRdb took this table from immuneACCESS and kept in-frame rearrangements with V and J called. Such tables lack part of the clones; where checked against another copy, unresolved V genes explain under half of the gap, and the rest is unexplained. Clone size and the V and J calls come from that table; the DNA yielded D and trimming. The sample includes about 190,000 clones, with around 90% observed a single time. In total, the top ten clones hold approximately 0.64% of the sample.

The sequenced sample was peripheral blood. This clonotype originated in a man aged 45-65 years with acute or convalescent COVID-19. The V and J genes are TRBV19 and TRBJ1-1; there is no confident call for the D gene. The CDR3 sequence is CASSMRAQPNTEAFF. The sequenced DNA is TGTGCCAGTAGTATGAGGGCCCAGCCGAACACTGAAGCTTTCTTT.